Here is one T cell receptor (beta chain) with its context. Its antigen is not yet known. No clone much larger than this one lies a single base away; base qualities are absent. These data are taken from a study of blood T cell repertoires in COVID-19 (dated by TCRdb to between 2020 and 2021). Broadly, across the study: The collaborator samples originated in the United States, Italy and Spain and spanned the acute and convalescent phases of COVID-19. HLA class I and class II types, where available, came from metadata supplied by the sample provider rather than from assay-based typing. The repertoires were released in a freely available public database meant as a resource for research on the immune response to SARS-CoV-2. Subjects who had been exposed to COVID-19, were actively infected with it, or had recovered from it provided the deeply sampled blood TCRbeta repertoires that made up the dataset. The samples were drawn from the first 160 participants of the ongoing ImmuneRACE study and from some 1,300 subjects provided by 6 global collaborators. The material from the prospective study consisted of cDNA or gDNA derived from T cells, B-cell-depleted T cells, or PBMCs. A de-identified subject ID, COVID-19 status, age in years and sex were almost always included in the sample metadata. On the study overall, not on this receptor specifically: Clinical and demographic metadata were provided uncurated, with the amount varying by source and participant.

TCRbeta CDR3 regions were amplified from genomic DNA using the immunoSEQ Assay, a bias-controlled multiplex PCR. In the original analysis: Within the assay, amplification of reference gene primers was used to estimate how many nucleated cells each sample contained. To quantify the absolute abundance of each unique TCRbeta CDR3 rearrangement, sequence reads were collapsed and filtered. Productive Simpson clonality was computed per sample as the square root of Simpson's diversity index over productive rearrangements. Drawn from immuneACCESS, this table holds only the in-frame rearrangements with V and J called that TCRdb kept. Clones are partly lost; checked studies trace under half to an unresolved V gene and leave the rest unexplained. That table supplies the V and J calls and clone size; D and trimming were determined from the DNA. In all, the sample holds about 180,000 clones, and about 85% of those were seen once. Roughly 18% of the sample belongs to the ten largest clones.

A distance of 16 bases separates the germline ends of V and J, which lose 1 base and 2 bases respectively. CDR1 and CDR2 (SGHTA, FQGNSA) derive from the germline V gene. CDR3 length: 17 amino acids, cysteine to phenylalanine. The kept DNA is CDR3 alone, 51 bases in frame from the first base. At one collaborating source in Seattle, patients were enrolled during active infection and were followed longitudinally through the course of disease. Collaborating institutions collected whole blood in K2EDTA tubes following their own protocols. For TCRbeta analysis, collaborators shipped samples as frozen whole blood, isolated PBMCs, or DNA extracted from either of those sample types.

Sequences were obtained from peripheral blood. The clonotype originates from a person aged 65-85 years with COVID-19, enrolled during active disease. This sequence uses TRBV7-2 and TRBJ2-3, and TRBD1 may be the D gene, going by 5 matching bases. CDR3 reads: CASSLGVRQTYTDTQYF. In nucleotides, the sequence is TGTGCCAGCAGCTTAGGGGTCAGACAGACGTACACAGATACGCAGTATTTT.